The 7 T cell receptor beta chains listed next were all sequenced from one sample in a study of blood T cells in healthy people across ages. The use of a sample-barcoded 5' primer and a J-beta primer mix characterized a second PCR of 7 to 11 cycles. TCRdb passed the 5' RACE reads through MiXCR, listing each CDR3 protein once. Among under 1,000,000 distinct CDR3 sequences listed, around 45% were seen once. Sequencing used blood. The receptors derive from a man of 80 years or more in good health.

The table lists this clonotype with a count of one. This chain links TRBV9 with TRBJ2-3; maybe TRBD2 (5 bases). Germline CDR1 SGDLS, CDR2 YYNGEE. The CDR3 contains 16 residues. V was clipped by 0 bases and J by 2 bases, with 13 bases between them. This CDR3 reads CASSVDASDYTDTQYF. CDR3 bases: TGTGCCAGCAGCGTAGACGCCAGCGACTACACAGATACGCAGTATTTT.

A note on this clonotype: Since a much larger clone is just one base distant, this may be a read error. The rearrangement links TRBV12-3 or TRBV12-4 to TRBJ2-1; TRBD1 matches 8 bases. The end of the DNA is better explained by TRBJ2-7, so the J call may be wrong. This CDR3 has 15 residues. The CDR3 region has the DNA TGTGCCAGCAGCGAACAGGGGGTCTCCTACAATGAGCAGTACTTC. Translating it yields CASSEQGVSYNEQYF.

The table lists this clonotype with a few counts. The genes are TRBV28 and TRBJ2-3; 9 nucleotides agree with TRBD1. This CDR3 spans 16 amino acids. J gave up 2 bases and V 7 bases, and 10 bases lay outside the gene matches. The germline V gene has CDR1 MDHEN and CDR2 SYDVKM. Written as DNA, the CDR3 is TGTGCCAGCAATCCCCCGAACAGGGGGCTCACAGATACGCAGTATTTT. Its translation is CASNPPNRGLTDTQYF. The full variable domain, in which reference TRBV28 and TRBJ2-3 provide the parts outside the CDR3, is DVKVTQSSRYLVKRTGEKVFLECVQDMDHENMFWYRQDPGLGLRLIYFSYDVKMKEKGDIPEGYSVSREKKERFSLILESASTNQTSMYLCASNPPNRGLTDTQYFGPGTRLTVL.

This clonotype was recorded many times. DNA of the CDR3: TGCGCCAGCAGCTTGCAGTCCGGATTCACAGATACGCAGTATTTT. Encoded protein: CASSLQSGFTDTQYF. The chain recombines TRBV5-1 with TRBJ2-3; D remains ambiguous. This CDR3 spans 15 amino acids. V gave up 1 base and J gave up 2 bases, with 11 bases separating them. Per germline, CDR1 SGHRS and CDR2 YFSETQ.

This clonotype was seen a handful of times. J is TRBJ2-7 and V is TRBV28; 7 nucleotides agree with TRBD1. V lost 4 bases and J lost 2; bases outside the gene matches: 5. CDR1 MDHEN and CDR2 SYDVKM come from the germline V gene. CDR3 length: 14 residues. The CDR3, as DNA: TGTGCCAGCAGTTCCTACAGGGGAACCTACGAGCAGTACTTC. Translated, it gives CASSSYRGTYEQYF.

In nucleotides, the CDR3 is TGTGCCAGCAGCTTGCCGGGGGAGAAGACCCAGTACTTC. It specifies CASSLPGEKTQYF. The genes are TRBV5-4 and TRBJ2-7, with TRBD2 as a possible D gene (6 bases). TRBJ2-5 matches the DNA end more closely, so the J call is doubtful. The length of the CDR3 is 13 residues. Looked up from germline, CDR1 is SGHNT and CDR2 is YYREEE (reference sequence).

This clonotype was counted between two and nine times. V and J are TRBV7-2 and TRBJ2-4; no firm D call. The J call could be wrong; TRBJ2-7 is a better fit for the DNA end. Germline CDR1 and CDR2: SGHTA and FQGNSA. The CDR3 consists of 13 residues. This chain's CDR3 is CASSQLTLYEQYF. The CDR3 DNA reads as TGTGCCAGCAGCCAGCTAACCCTCTACGAGCAGTACTTC.